This TCR beta chain is from a study of CD8+CD57+ T cells in acquired aplastic anemia. Study information: The average for DNA from sorted CD4+ and CD8+ cells was roughly 3 ug. Study-level points and caveats: Some 28 CD8+ CDR3 sequences occurred in both the patients and the controls.

Comments on this clonotype: Its antigen is unidentified. The germline gene is not matched at one end of the junction; a read error may be the cause.

For CDR3 and TCR beta VDJ profiling, genomic DNA was the template used. From the reads, TCRdb called clonotypes with MiXCR, one entry per CDR3 protein. The data hold roughly 260,000 distinct CDR3 sequences, with approximately 45% observed a single time. Germline V CDR1 and CDR2: SNHLY, FYNNEI. The CDR3 totals 10 residues. By flow cytometry, patients selected for sequencing had shown an expansion of CD8+CD57+ cells. Each patient carried a diagnosis of severe acquired aplastic anemia. The material sequenced was sorted CD4+, CD8+, or CD8+CD57+ T cells (not recorded which) from PBMCs. The J gene is TRBJ2-5, the V gene TRBV2, with no clear D. The receptor comes from a human donor with aplastic anemia. The chain's CDR3 is CASREETQYF. In nucleotides, the CDR3 is TGTGCCAGCAGGGAAGAGACCCAGTACTTC.